This T cell receptor beta chain was sequenced for a study of shared clonotypes between healthy human individuals (dated by TCRdb to 2018 to 2021). With respect to the entire study: The cohort included a few men and a couple of women between 18 and 49 years of age. To estimate repertoire size and how much clonotypes are shared between individuals, the study performed deep sequencing of blood TCR repertoires from 4 to 6 healthy adults. Libraries were prepared and TCR repertoires were sequenced by different laboratories using diverse techniques, in order to increase sequencing depth and limit assay-specific biases. For each donor, CD4 naive and CD4 memory were each given three plates, CD8 naive was given two plates, and CD8 memory was given one plate. Between about 0.9 and 8.9 billion PBMCs per donor were obtained by leukapheresis. Summary of the overall study and its limitations: Pairwise subsampling indicated that sequencing depth was expected to affect the degree of clonotype sharing among donors. Sampling was limited to blood, and TCR repertoires in tissue likely differ from TCR repertoires in blood. When a handful of donors were compared, the shared fraction of clonotypes was around 5% for naive CD4, over 3% for naive CD8, roughly 2.5% for memory CD4, and roughly 0.43% for memory CD8. Naive subsets generally had larger estimated clonotype richness than memory subsets. Rarefaction of sorted-subset datasets indicated incomplete sequencing despite the large sequencing depth. The small number of donors limited the genetic and exposure-history diversity represented. Compared with non-shared clonotypes, clonotypes shared by all four sorted-subset donors had higher generation probabilities.

The germline V end is reduced by 4 bases and the J end by 4 bases; junction bases left unmatched: 8. The CDR3 sequence holds 17 residues, the cysteine and phenylalanine included. Here the CDR3 DNA is all that survives: 51 bases in frame from base 1. For CDR1 and CDR2, the germline V gene lists SGDLS and YYNGEE. Using the deep immunoSEQ assay, multiplex PCR amplified TCR CDR3 regions from genomic DNA. Genomic DNA extracted from each cell subset was distributed evenly over all wells of several immunoSEQ 96-well plates, and each plate served as one replicate. For sorted subsets, about 210 ng of genomic DNA, equivalent to some 33,000 T cell genomes, went into each replicate PCR. Purified libraries were measured with a Qubit 3.0 fluorometer, size-checked on a Bioanalyzer 2100, and measured again with the KAPA Library Quantification kit. Each immunoSEQ 96-well plate was sequenced on its own single-read 150-cycle Illumina NextSeq 550 flow cell. The authors' pipeline ran thus. Because the immunoSEQ output included only junctional sequences and no quality scores, the filtering could not be the same as the filtering used for full-length reads. To assign V/J genes and CDR3, sequences were annotated against IMGT germline references using PyIR, a Python wrapper for IgBLAST v1.9. Reads were filtered out if the reads had weak V/J assignments (E-value above 1e-6), no CDR3, stop codons, out-of-frame junctions, or ambiguous translated residues. V3J clonotypes were defined by identical inferred V gene, J gene, and CDR3 amino acid sequence. Percentage overlap between repertoires was calculated by dividing the number of shared unique clonotypes by the size of the smaller repertoire. Richness of each repertoire was evaluated using RTK rarefaction, the Chao1 estimator, and Recon v2.1 estimates of unobserved clonotypes. OLGA was used to compute generation probabilities for all TCRbeta clonotypes that the gDNA method yielded from a handful of donors. The table was pulled from immuneACCESS by TCRdb, which kept in-frame rearrangements only. Such tables lose some clones; where checked, under half of the loss comes from unresolved V genes, and the rest has no known cause. That table gives V, J and clone size, and the DNA gave D and trimming. This sample has about 2.1 million clones in its table, and roughly 95% of those were observed once. The ten largest clones represent over 1.5% of the sample.

CD8 naive samples consisted of CD45RO-negative cells that were positively selected for CCR7, yielding a CD45RA+CCR7+ population without TemRA cells. Donors were healthy HIV-negative adults with no recently reported acute infections or vaccinations. Every donor was a Caucasian adult residing in Nashville, Tennessee, USA. Blood was obtained by leukapheresis, after which PBMCs were separated by Ficoll-Histopaque density gradient centrifugation and cryopreserved in liquid nitrogen vapor phase. Analytical flow cytometry was used to check the purity and quantity of every magnetically sorted T cell population. From each sorted fraction, genomic DNA was isolated and quantified by UV absorbance on a Nanodrop 2000c. This clone has only one observation. The antigen it recognizes is unknown. Nothing much larger sits one base from this clone, and base qualities are not available.

The sequencing input was naive CD8+ T cells from PBMCs. The cell subset or site tag for this specimen amounts to: CD45RA+CCR7+. Recombination linked TRBV9 to TRBJ2-2, and 12 junctional nucleotides match TRBD2. The TCR originated in a man aged 18 to 35 in good health. Some clones in this sample may be carry-over from other donors' samples. The CDR3 corresponds to CASSPTGLAGITGELFF. Here is the DNA: TGTGCCAGCAGCCCCACCGGACTAGCGGGAATCACCGGGGAGCTGTTTTTT.